The present entry profiles one T cell receptor (beta chain) with its context. Its antigen is not yet known. From each donor, a roughly 2.5 ml peripheral blood sample was drawn into PAXgene tubes and stored at -80 degrees C. Total RNA was isolated from whole blood with the PAXgene blood miRNA kit on an automated QIAcube, without T cell sorting. Peripheral blood from monozygotic twin pairs concordant or discordant for inflammatory bowel disease was subjected to deep TCRalpha and TCRbeta repertoire profiling with unique molecular barcoding. Smoking habits were recorded for all twin pairs, with individuals classified as current, former or never smokers. The library came from 5' RACE. Each TCR library was prepared from about 4,000 ng of total RNA. For each sample, cDNA was synthesized in eight separate reactions using SMARTScribe reverse transcriptase. Unique molecular identifiers containing a 6-nucleotide sample barcode were introduced through template switching during cDNA synthesis. Amplification of TCRalpha and TCRbeta cDNA involved two nested PCRs of 16 and 9 cycles, and each PCR was followed by bead purification. Before amplification, cDNA was treated with uracil DNA-glycosylase and purified using the QIAquick PCR purification kit. The second PCR added Illumina TruSeq-compatible adapters along with sample-specific barcodes. Library quality and concentration were assessed using TapeStation and Qubit, and roughly 5 ng of each library was pooled. The pooled libraries were sequenced with 2 x 100 bp reads and custom sequencing primers on an Illumina HiSeq2500 single-index Rapid Run. On the authors' methods: UMI-based consensus assembly with MiGEC version 1.2.6 was used to correct PCR and sequencing errors. V(D)J alignment, clonotype assembly and CDR3 extraction were performed with MiXCR version 2.1.1. Normalisation of gene usage, clonotype sharing and MAIT/NKT TCR abundance was achieved by analysing the top 1000, 10 000 and 20 000 clonotypes per sample. After downsampling to 27 000 UMIs, diversity was calculated as the inverse Simpson index using the vegan R package. Statistical testing used paired Mann-Whitney U tests on the discordant twin pairs and applied Benjamini-Hochberg correction for multiple testing. TCRdb reprocessed the reads into one record per CDR3 protein sequence, lacking DNA. Clone size and V and J calls follow TCRdb, not the original study. Per the sample table, the count is just over 300,000 distinct CDR3 sequences. 5.6% of the sample lies in the top ten.

The data were taken from a study of monozygotic twins with inflammatory bowel disease (dated by TCRdb to about 2019). A note on the overall study: A total of roughly 28 monozygotic twin pairs were included in the full study, comprising nine German pairs (four IBD-concordant, five IBD-discordant) and 19 IBD-discordant Danish pairs. The search for disease-associated traits relied mainly on comparing IBD patients with their genetically identical healthy co-twins within discordant pairs. Each individual had, on average, about 151 000 unique TCRalpha sequences and 181 000 unique TCRbeta sequences available for analysis. The research as a whole found: Repertoire similarity did not differ between concordant and discordant twins, possibly due to limited statistical power. Different T cell subtypes could not be distinguished in the analysis. Because patients received different immunosuppressive treatments, the repertoires may have picked up extra background noise and variability between individuals. The results gave no support for a single strong signal or clonotype linked to IBD. Compared with healthy twins, IBD patients had fewer clonotypes in common with other individuals, a difference most pronounced in patients showing signs of disease activity. A decrease in TCRbeta repertoire diversity, as measured by inverse Simpson index, was observed in IBD patients compared with their healthy co-twins.

CDR1 MNHEY and CDR2 SMNVEV were looked up in the germline V gene (reference sequence). Taken from cysteine to phenylalanine, the CDR3 has 15 residues. The DNA sequence is not available. Sequencing was carried out using blood. The sequence derives from a human donor with ulcerative colitis or Crohn's disease, or a healthy co-twin of an affected twin (not recorded which). The V gene is TRBV27 and the J gene is TRBJ1-1. CDR3 loop: CASSNPPPSSTEAFF.